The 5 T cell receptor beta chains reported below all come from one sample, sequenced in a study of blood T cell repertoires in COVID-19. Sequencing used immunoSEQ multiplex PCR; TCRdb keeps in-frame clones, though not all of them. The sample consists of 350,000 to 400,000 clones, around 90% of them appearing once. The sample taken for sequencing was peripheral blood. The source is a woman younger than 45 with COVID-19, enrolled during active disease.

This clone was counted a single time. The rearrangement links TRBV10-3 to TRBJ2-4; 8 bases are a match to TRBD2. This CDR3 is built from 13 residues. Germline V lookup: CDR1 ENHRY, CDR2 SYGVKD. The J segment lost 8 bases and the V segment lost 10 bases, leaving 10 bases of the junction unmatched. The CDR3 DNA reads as TGTGCCACAAGACGGGGGCGGGAGGACATTCAGTACTTC. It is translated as CATRRGREDIQYF.

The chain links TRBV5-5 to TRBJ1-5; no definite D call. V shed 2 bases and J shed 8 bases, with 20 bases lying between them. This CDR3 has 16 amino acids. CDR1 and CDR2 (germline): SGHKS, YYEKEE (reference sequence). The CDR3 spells CASSLSPGEENKPQHF. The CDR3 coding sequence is TGTGCCAGCAGCTTATCCCCCGGAGAGGAGAATAAGCCCCAGCATTTT.

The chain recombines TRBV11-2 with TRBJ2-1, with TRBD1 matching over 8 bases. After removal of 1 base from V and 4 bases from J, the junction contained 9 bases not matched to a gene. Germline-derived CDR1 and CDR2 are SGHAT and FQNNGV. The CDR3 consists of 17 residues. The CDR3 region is CASSLVAGGGFYNEQFF. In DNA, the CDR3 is TGTGCCAGCAGCTTAGTCGCAGGGGGCGGTTTTTACAATGAGCAGTTCTTC. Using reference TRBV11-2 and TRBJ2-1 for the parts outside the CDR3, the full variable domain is EAGVAQSPRYKIIEKRQSVAFWCNPISGHATLYWYQQILGQGPKLLIQFQNNGVVDDSQLPKDRFSAERLKGVDSTLKIQPAKLEDSAVYLCASSLVAGGGFYNEQFFGPGTRLTVL.

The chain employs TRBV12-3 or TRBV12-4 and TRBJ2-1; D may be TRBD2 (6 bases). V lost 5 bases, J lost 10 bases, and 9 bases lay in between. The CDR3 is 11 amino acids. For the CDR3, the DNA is TGTGCCAGCAGTCTCGCGGGAGAGCAGTTCTTC. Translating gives CASSLAGEQFF.

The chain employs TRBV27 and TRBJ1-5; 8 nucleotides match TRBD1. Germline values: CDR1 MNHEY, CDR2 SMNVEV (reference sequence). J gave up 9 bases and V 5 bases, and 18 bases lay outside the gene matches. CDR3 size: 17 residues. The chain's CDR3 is CASSSQQGVRGRGPQHF. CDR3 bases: TGTGCCAGCAGTAGCCAACAGGGGGTTAGGGGCCGGGGGCCCCAGCATTTT.